Given below is one T cell receptor (beta chain) in context. This CDR3 has 13 residues. Germline assignment: CDR1 MNHNS and CDR2 SASEGT. Profiling relied on immunoSEQ multiplex PCR, and the TCRdb table lists in-frame clones only, not all of them. The repertoire holds over 90,000 clones, with 80% as singletons. The sample comes from a study of glioma-infiltrating T cells after dendritic cell vaccination. Study-level information: Samples are from glioblastoma patients in Phase I and II dendritic cell vaccine trials.

Documented time point: after dendritic cell vaccination, including at tumor progression/relapse. This receptor was identified in a human donor with glioblastoma. The V call is TRBV6-1, the J call TRBJ2-1; D possibly corresponds to TRBD1 (5 bases). The sample here was blood, taken after dendritic cell vaccination. CDR3 bases: TGTGCTTTGACAGCCTACTCCTACAATGAGCAGTTCTTC. The encoded protein is CALTAYSYNEQFF.